Sequencing of this T cell receptor (beta chain) was carried out in a study of blood T cell repertoires in COVID-19. Looking at the study overall: The samples span acute and convalescent COVID-19 from the United States, Italy and Spain.

Method: immunoSEQ multiplex PCR; TCRdb's copy keeps in-frame clones and lacks some. The sample lists 200,000 to 250,000 clones, 84% occurring once. Participant ages covered about 18 to 89 years across 20 to 25 US areas. Allocation to cohorts depended on clinical history reported by the participants. Donors in Cohort 3 counted as recovered after two negative PCRs, clearance, or symptom resolution. The sample taken for sequencing was PBMCs or T cells enriched from blood (not recorded which). The clonotype originates from a woman between 40 and 50 years old who had recovered from COVID-19.

The CDR3: CASSLVGQGGYGYTF. CDR3 bases: TGTGCCAGCAGCTTGGTTGGACAGGGAGGCTATGGCTACACCTTC. The chain employs TRBV5-6 and TRBJ1-2; 8 bases agree with TRBD1. The CDR3 loop spans 15 amino acids. V shed 0 bases and J 4 bases; nucleotides not matched to a gene: 5. The germline V gene has CDR1 SGHDT and CDR2 YYEEEE.